What follows are 21 T cell receptor beta chains derived from one specimen sequenced in a study of shared clonotypes between healthy human individuals. Sequencing used immunoSEQ multiplex PCR; TCRdb keeps in-frame clones, though not all of them. The sample shows roughly 1,500,000 clones, 98% of them seen only once. The sample was naive CD4+ T cells sorted from blood. Subset reported: CD45RA+ positively selected. Receptors originate from a man younger than 40 in good health.

The V and J genes are TRBV5-6 and TRBJ2-7; D gene ambiguous. V was pared by 2 bases and J by 2 bases, with 11 bases between. Germline V CDR1 and CDR2: SGHDT, YYEEEE. The CDR3 runs to 14 residues. The CDR3 bases are TGTGCCAGCAGCTTTGACGCAGGCGCCTACGAGCAGTACTTC. Encoded protein: CASSFDAGAYEQYF.

V and J are TRBV18 and TRBJ2-1, with D possibly being TRBD1 or TRBD2 (5 bases each). The length of the CDR3 is 16 residues. V lost 0 bases and J 6 bases, leaving 15 bases between the germline ends. CDR1 is KGHSH, CDR2 LQKENI, per germline. This CDR3 is CASSPPGQRVANEQFF. Here the CDR3 DNA reads TGTGCCAGCTCACCACCGGGGCAGAGGGTAGCCAATGAGCAGTTCTTC.

The chain couples TRBV5-6 to TRBJ1-4; TRBD1 is a possible D gene (5 bases). Trimming took off 1 base at V and 7 bases at J, with 11 bases between the two ends. Germline V gene data show CDR1 as SGHDT and CDR2 as YYEEEE. The CDR3 covers 14 residues. CDR3 DNA sequence: TGTGCCAGCAGCTTGAGGGGTCAAAGTGAAAAACTGTTTTTT. The encoded protein is CASSLRGQSEKLFF.

The V gene is TRBV29-1, the J gene TRBJ2-7; a weak D match, TRBD1 (6 bases). CDR1 and CDR2 from the germline V gene are SQVTM and ANQGSEA. The V and J ends lost 5 bases and 2 bases respectively, with 10 bases between them. This CDR3 has 12 residues. Here the CDR3 DNA reads TGCAGCGTTCAAACAGGGACCTACGAGCAGTACTTC. Its translation is CSVQTGTYEQYF.

The chain has TRBV6-1 and TRBJ2-7; TRBD1 matches at 8 bases. The ends lost 4 bases at V and 2 bases at J; junction bases unmatched: 4. Germline assignment: CDR1 MNHNS and CDR2 SASEGT. The CDR3 loop spans 14 amino acids. The CDR3: CASSGSRGPYEQYF. The CDR3 coding sequence is TGTGCCAGCAGTGGTTCCAGGGGGCCCTACGAGCAGTACTTC.

The chain links TRBV9 to TRBJ2-7, with D uncertain. Germline CDR1 and CDR2: SGDLS and YYNGEE. The CDR3 loop spans 14 amino acids. Deletions cut 0 bases from V and 0 bases from J, with 7 bases between. The CDR3 reads CASSVGMGSYEQYF. CDR3 coding DNA: TGTGCCAGCAGCGTAGGGATGGGCTCCTACGAGCAGTACTTC.

V is TRBV18 and J is TRBJ1-2; D perhaps matches TRBD1 (5 bases). Trimming stripped 6 bases from V and 0 bases from J, with 11 bases between. Germline V gives CDR1 KGHSH, CDR2 LQKENI. This CDR3 is built from 14 residues. CDR3 loop: CASSQGVPNYGYTF. The DNA of the CDR3 is TGTGCCAGCTCTCAGGGAGTCCCTAACTATGGCTACACCTTC.

This chain uses TRBV11-3 with TRBJ2-7; D is possibly TRBD2 (5 bases). CDR3 size: 16 residues. Germline V gives CDR1 SGHNT, CDR2 YENEEA. Trimming shortened V by 3 bases and J by 0 bases, and 15 bases separated the two germline ends. The CDR3 region has the DNA TGTGCCAGCAGCTTTGGCGGCGCGGACTCCTCCTACGAGCAGTACTTC. It is translated as CASSFGGADSSYEQYF.

CDR3 nucleotides: TGCGCCAGCAGCTTACCGCGGGGGTCCACAGATACGCAGTATTTT. Translating gives CASSLPRGSTDTQYF. The chain is built from TRBV5-1 and TRBJ2-3, with 7 bases matching TRBD2. The CDR3 has 15 residues. Trimming took 2 bases from V and 2 from J; bases not matched to a gene: 5. Looked up from germline, CDR1 is SGHRS and CDR2 is YFSETQ.

This clone has just one count. The J gene is TRBJ1-5, the V gene TRBV18, with 7 bases aligning to TRBD1. V was clipped by 5 bases and J by 5 bases; unmatched bases: 9. Germline loops: CDR1 KGHSH, CDR2 LQKENI. The CDR3 runs 15 residues. DNA of the CDR3: TGTGCCAGCTCATCCGAACAGGGGAATTATCAGCCCCAGCATTTT. Its protein product is CASSSEQGNYQPQHF.

The rearrangement joins TRBV28 to TRBJ2-2; D ambiguous. Germline CDR1 reads MDHEN; CDR2 reads SYDVKM. V was shortened by 8 bases and J by 6 bases, with 16 bases between the two germline ends. The CDR3 consists of 14 residues. The CDR3 region has the DNA TGTGCCAGCTCTTGGGCCTTCGGTCCCGGGGAGCTGTTTTTT. Translating it yields CASSWAFGPGELFF.

This chain links TRBV19 with TRBJ2-7, with D uncertain. CDR3 length: 13 residues. The V end lost 1 base, the J end lost 2 bases, and 6 bases lay between the germline ends. Germline V lookup: CDR1 LNHDA, CDR2 SQIVND (reference sequence). The CDR3 sequence is CASSIGTPYEQYF. The CDR3, as DNA: TGTGCCAGTAGTATAGGGACCCCCTACGAGCAGTACTTC.

The chain links TRBV6-6 to TRBJ1-1, with unresolved D. The germline CDR1 and CDR2 sequences are MNHNY and SVGAGI (reference sequence). V was cut by 2 bases and J by 0 bases, with 4 bases left in between. The CDR3 is 13 amino acids. Here the CDR3 reads CASSYVVNTEAFF. The CDR3 nucleotides read TGTGCCAGCAGTTACGTGGTGAACACTGAAGCTTTCTTT.

The rearrangement uses TRBV6-5 and TRBJ2-1; D may be TRBD1 or TRBD2 (5 bases each). The germline V gene encodes CDR1 MNHEY and CDR2 SVGAGI. The CDR3 has 12 amino acids. The V and J ends lost 0 bases and 9 bases respectively, with 6 bases between them. The CDR3 spells CASSYSRGEQFF. The DNA for the CDR3 is TGTGCCAGCAGTTACTCGAGGGGTGAGCAGTTCTTC.

This chain links TRBV5-5 with TRBJ2-1; tentative D call: TRBD1 (5 bases). V dropped 1 base and J dropped 3 bases, with 5 bases sitting between them. Germline-derived CDR1 and CDR2 are SGHKS and YYEKEE (reference sequence). This CDR3 region has 13 residues. The CDR3 nucleotides read TGTGCCAGCAGCTTGACAGGCTACAATGAGCAGTTCTTC. Translated, it gives CASSLTGYNEQFF. Looking up the rest from reference TRBV5-5 and TRBJ2-1 gives the full variable domain: DAGVTQSPTHLIKTRGQQVTLRCSPISGHKSVSWYQQVLGQGPQFIFQYYEKEERGRGNFPDRFSARQFPNYSSELNVNALLLGDSALYLCASSLTGYNEQFFGPGTRLTVL.

The chain links TRBV30 to TRBJ1-1; no definite D call. Germline V gene lookup returns CDR1 GTSNPN and CDR2 SVGIG (reference sequence). V lost 5 bases to trimming and J lost 4 bases, with 14 bases between them. The CDR3 contains 13 residues. CDR3 nucleotide sequence: TGTGCCTGGTATAAGGTGAGAGGCACTGAAGCTTTCTTT. Translating gives CAWYKVRGTEAFF.

This clone was seen just once. V and J are TRBV7-2 and TRBJ2-1; TRBD1 is a possible D gene (6 bases). The germline V gene has CDR1 SGHTA and CDR2 FQGNSA. Trimming pared 5 bases from V and 8 bases from J, leaving 10 bases between. The CDR3 covers 12 residues. The CDR3 protein is CASSPYRDEQFF. The CDR3 coding sequence is TGTGCCAGCAGCCCGTACAGGGATGAGCAGTTCTTC.

The rearrangement joins TRBV4-3 to TRBJ2-2; no firm D call. The V end was cut by 4 bases, the J end by 6 bases, with 6 bases between. Per the germline V gene, CDR1 is LGHNA and CDR2 is YSLEER. This CDR3 has 12 residues. In nucleotides, the CDR3 is TGCGCCAGCAGCCGCGTATCCGGGGAGCTGTTTTTT. Residues: CASSRVSGELFF.

The rearrangement links TRBV5-6 to TRBJ1-1, with D possibly TRBD1 on 5 matching bases. The CDR3 extends over 16 amino acids. Trimming took off 4 bases at V and 4 bases at J, with 20 bases between the two ends. Germline V gene sequence: CDR1 SGHDT, CDR2 YYEEEE. CDR3 in amino acids: CASSMTIGGRGTEAFF. The DNA for the CDR3 is TGTGCCAGCAGCATGACTATAGGTGGGAGGGGCACTGAAGCTTTCTTT.

This chain uses TRBV11-2 with TRBJ2-2; D unclear. Germline V lookup: CDR1 SGHAT, CDR2 FQNNGV. The CDR3 totals 15 residues. The V and J ends lost 5 bases and 3 bases respectively, with 13 bases between them. CDR3 nucleotides: TGTGCCAGCAGCATATCCCCGGGTCACACCGGGGAGCTGTTTTTT. It is translated as CASSISPGHTGELFF.

With regard to this clone: The sample carries other DNA sequences with the same CDR3. The rearrangement uses TRBV7-3 and TRBJ2-7, with D possibly being TRBD2 (6 bases). The CDR3 loop spans 15 amino acids. V lost 1 base to trimming and J lost 0 bases, with 10 bases between them. Germline CDR1 is SGHTA and CDR2 is FQGTGA. The CDR3 bases are TGTGCCAGCAGCTTAAGGGCGGGGAGCTCCTACGAGCAGTACTTC. Translated, it gives CASSLRAGSSYEQYF.